The clone carrying this TCR beta chain was seen a few times. Its antigen remains unidentified. Germline-derived CDR1 and CDR2 are MDHEN and SYDVKM. V lost 2 bases and J 1 base, leaving 3 bases between the germline ends. This CDR3 has 13 amino acids. This specimen comes from a study of human T cells and chemical hapten exposure. Overall study context: All patients underwent weekly scalp dosing with diphenylcyclopropenone for the full approximately 23-week study. Small pooled library volume differences mainly caused per-sample TCR yield variation.

In TCRdb, the RACE reads were re-called with MiXCR into one record per CDR3 protein. Of tens of thousands of distinct CDR3 sequences listed, 8% to 11% are singletons. The study, taken as a whole, reports: Sensitizing with DPC caused no change in TCRs above 1 in 1000 frequency.

This sample's time point: pre-sensitization, week 0. Stated treatment: therapeutic diphenylcyclopropenone sensitization with weekly scalp DPC. Material: whole blood, obtained in connection with sensitization to the hapten diphenylcyclopropenone (DPC). The sequence was obtained from a man under 40 with alopecia areata. Some clones in this sample may be carry-over from other donors' samples. The rearrangement links TRBV28 to TRBJ2-4, with D hard to call. Here the CDR3 DNA reads TGTGCCAGCAGTTTAACGGCCAAAAACATTCAGTACTTC. Encoded protein: CASSLTAKNIQYF.